Each of the 26 T cell receptor beta chains below was sequenced from the same sample in a study of control samples from healthy donors and cancer patients (TCRdb year 2020). Library prep was done by the immunoSEQ multiplex PCR assay. Not all clones reach the TCRdb copy of this immuneACCESS table, which keeps in-frame sequences only. Checked studies attribute under half of the gap to unresolved V genes and leave the rest unexplained. This sample lists about 150,000 clones; roughly 93% were detected once. The biggest ten clones account for 2% to 2.5% of the sample. The sequenced sample was blood. These receptors came from a man between 50 and 59 years old in good health.

This chain links TRBV12-5 with TRBJ1-1; a weak D match, TRBD1 (6 bases). Trimming removed 6 bases from V and 2 bases from J, with 10 bases in between. CDR3 length: 13 residues. Germline V lookup: CDR1 LGHNT, CDR2 FRNRAP. The CDR3 reads CASGIGTNTEAFF. The DNA of the CDR3 is TGTGCTAGTGGCATTGGGACAAACACTGAAGCTTTCTTT.

The chain combines TRBV14 with TRBJ2-7; D perhaps matches TRBD2 (6 bases). Trimming took off 4 bases at V and 3 bases at J, with 22 bases between the two ends. The CDR3 spans 17 residues. Germline CDR1 SGHDN, CDR2 FVKESK. CDR3 in amino acids: CASSPGEDPPLYYEQYF. CDR3 bases: TGTGCCAGCAGCCCCGGGGAGGATCCCCCCCTGTACTACGAGCAGTACTTC.

The rearrangement uses TRBV19 and TRBJ1-2; D not certain. The V gene lost 7 bases and the J gene lost 5 bases, with 8 bases spanning the gap. The germline V gene has CDR1 LNHDA and CDR2 SQIVND (reference sequence). The CDR3 loop spans 11 amino acids. CDR3 in DNA: TGTGCCAGTAAGGGATCGTATGGCTACACCTTC. Translating gives CASKGSYGYTF.

The rearrangement joins TRBV11-2 to TRBJ1-4; weak D call: TRBD1 (6 bases). Germline V gene sequence: CDR1 SGHAT, CDR2 FQNNGV. The CDR3 consists of 13 residues. Trimming took off 4 bases at V and 8 bases at J, with 11 bases between the two ends. The CDR3 nucleotides are TGTGCCAGCAGCTCCGGGACATGGGAAAAACTGTTTTTT. It specifies CASSSGTWEKLFF. Combining the CDR3 with reference TRBV11-2 and TRBJ1-4 gives the whole variable domain EAGVAQSPRYKIIEKRQSVAFWCNPISGHATLYWYQQILGQGPKLLIQFQNNGVVDDSQLPKDRFSAERLKGVDSTLKIQPAKLEDSAVYLCASSSGTWEKLFFGSGTQLSVL.

The rearrangement links TRBV19 to TRBJ2-3; no clear D gene. This CDR3 has 14 residues. V was clipped by 7 bases and J by 0 bases, with 11 bases between them. Germline CDR1 and CDR2: LNHDA and SQIVND (reference sequence). CDR3 DNA: TGTGCCAGTAAGGCAGCCTTTAGCACAGATACGCAGTATTTT. This codes for CASKAAFSTDTQYF.

The rearrangement uses TRBV5-1 and TRBJ2-1, with unresolved D. Germline lookup yields CDR1 SGHRS and CDR2 YFSETQ. This CDR3 comprises 15 residues. V lost 4 bases and J lost 7, with 18 bases in between. DNA for the CDR3: TGCGCCAGCAGCCCCTGGAAGGGCCTCTCGAATGAGCAGTTCTTC. Its protein is CASSPWKGLSNEQFF.

The V and J genes are TRBV25-1 and TRBJ2-5; D remains unclear. The CDR3 is 16 amino acids. In germline, CDR1 is MGHDK, CDR2 SYGVNS. The germline V and J ends were trimmed by 1 base and 1 base, with 13 bases remaining between them. In nucleotides, the CDR3 is TGTGCCAGCAGTGAATCGTCGTTCGGCAGCCAAGAGACCCAGTACTTC. Its translation: CASSESSFGSQETQYF.

The gene calls are TRBV28 and TRBJ2-1; no definite D call. Germline loops: CDR1 MDHEN, CDR2 SYDVKM. The V gene lost 3 bases and the J gene lost 10 bases, with 10 bases spanning the gap. This CDR3 region has 12 residues. The CDR3 spells CASSFGIGEQFF. The CDR3 DNA sequence: TGTGCCAGCAGTTTTGGTATCGGGGAGCAGTTCTTC.

CDR3 coding DNA: TGTGCCAGCAGTCCACAAACGGGGAATTCACCCCTCCACTTT. Its protein is CASSPQTGNSPLHF. The V gene is TRBV3-1 (or the pseudogene TRBV3-2), the J gene TRBJ1-6; D not certain. In germline, CDR1 is LGHDT, CDR2 YNNKEL (reference sequence). V lost 6 bases to trimming and J lost 7 bases, with 13 bases between them. The CDR3 is 14 residues long.

In its sample, this clone was seen once. V gene TRBV11-2 combines with J gene TRBJ2-3; D possibly corresponds to TRBD2 (5 bases). V was shortened by 5 bases and J by 1 base, with 19 bases between the two germline ends. The CDR3 spans 17 residues. Germline CDR1 reads SGHAT; CDR2 reads FQNNGV. CDR3 sequence reads: CASSASSLSARTDTQYF. The DNA of the CDR3 is TGTGCCAGCAGCGCCAGCAGTCTTAGCGCCCGCACAGATACGCAGTATTTT.

The rearrangement uses TRBV18 and TRBJ2-1; TRBD2 might be the D (5 bases). The V end was cut by 3 bases, the J end by 0 bases, with 9 bases between. The germline V gene encodes CDR1 KGHSH and CDR2 LQKENI. The CDR3 extends over 15 amino acids. CDR3 residues: CASSPEGGSYNEQFF. The CDR3 DNA sequence: TGTGCCAGCTCACCCGAGGGTGGCTCCTACAATGAGCAGTTCTTC.

The chain uses TRBV6-2 or TRBV6-3 and TRBJ2-5; D not resolved. V was clipped by 2 bases and J by 6 bases, with 4 bases between them. Per germline, CDR1 MNHEY and CDR2 SVGEGT. The length of the CDR3 is 11 residues. In DNA, the CDR3 is TGTGCCAGCAGTTACGTACAGACCCAGTACTTC. It codes for CASSYVQTQYF.

The chain combines TRBV28 with TRBJ2-7; 10 bases fit TRBD2. Unmatched junction bases numbered 7, after V lost 6 bases and J lost 2 bases. Looked up from germline, CDR1 is MDHEN and CDR2 is SYDVKM. The CDR3 consists of 15 residues. The CDR3 DNA reads as TGTGCCAGCAGCCCGGGACTAGCGACAACCTACGAGCAGTACTTC. This codes for CASSPGLATTYEQYF.

V is TRBV27 and J is TRBJ2-3; D is ambiguous. The CDR3 loop spans 12 amino acids. The germline V gene encodes CDR1 MNHEY and CDR2 SMNVEV (reference sequence). Trimming took off 5 bases at V and 10 bases at J, with 13 bases between the two ends. The CDR3 protein is CASSPPGAAQYF. CDR3 nucleotide sequence: TGTGCCAGCAGTCCGCCCGGTGCAGCGCAGTATTTT.

The chain combines TRBV4-1 with TRBJ1-5; TRBD1 matches at 7 bases. This CDR3 is 17 amino acids long. The V gene's germline CDR1 is MGHRA and CDR2 YSYEKL. V shed 0 bases and J 2 bases; nucleotides not matched to a gene: 7. The CDR3 DNA reads as TGCGCCAGCAGCCAAGATACAGGGGCGGGCGGCAATCAGCCCCAGCATTTT. It is translated as CASSQDTGAGGNQPQHF.

Concerning this clone itself: This sample also contains other DNA sequences that code for the same CDR3. The genes are TRBV5-1 and TRBJ1-5; 7 bases match TRBD1. The CDR3 has 13 amino acids. Per germline, CDR1 SGHRS and CDR2 YFSETQ. After removal of 0 bases from V and 7 bases from J, the junction contained 1 base not matched to a gene. CDR3: CASSLGGGQPQHF. The DNA for the CDR3 is TGCGCCAGCAGCTTGGGAGGGGGCCAGCCCCAGCATTTT.

The V gene is TRBV2, the J gene TRBJ2-2; 9 bases match TRBD1. There are 15 residues in the CDR3. The J segment lost 6 bases and the V segment lost 7 bases, leaving 9 bases of the junction unmatched. Germline assignment: CDR1 SNHLY and CDR2 FYNNEI. The CDR3 nucleotides read TGTGCCAGCACCCTTTGGACAGGGGTGCCCGGGGAGCTGTTTTTT. This encodes CASTLWTGVPGELFF.

V and J are TRBV21-1 and TRBJ1-6; the table assigns TRBD1, which was not confirmed against the DNA. TRBV21-1 is designated a pseudogene. CDR3 length: 14 residues. The CDR3 spells CASSPQSGNSPLHF. CDR3 in DNA: TGTGCCAGCAGCCCACAATCAGGGAATTCACCCCTCCACTTT.

V and J are TRBV3-1 (or the pseudogene TRBV3-2) and TRBJ1-6, with D unresolved. There are 16 residues in the CDR3. Germline V gives CDR1 LGHDT, CDR2 YNNKEL (reference sequence). The V and J ends lost 3 bases and 6 bases respectively, with 15 bases between them. The CDR3 DNA is TGTGCCAGCAGCCACGCCGCCTCGGCGGGTAATTCACCCCTCCACTTT. Amino acid sequence: CASSHAASAGNSPLHF.

The gene calls are TRBV6-1 and TRBJ1-5; D gene unclear. Deletions cut 3 bases from V and 5 bases from J, with 17 bases between. This CDR3 is built from 16 residues. Per germline, CDR1 MNHNS and CDR2 SASEGT. The CDR3 spells CASSEGFGIVDQPQHF. The CDR3 DNA reads TGTGCCAGCAGTGAGGGTTTCGGAATAGTCGATCAGCCCCAGCATTTT.

The V call is TRBV5-8, the J call TRBJ1-4; 9 nucleotides align to TRBD1. CDR3 length: 15 amino acids. Germline CDR1 and CDR2: SGHTS and YDEGEE. The ends lost 4 bases at V and 7 bases at J; junction bases unmatched: 8. CDR3 DNA: TGTGCCAGCAGCCGAACGGGACAGGGCGGTGAAAAACTGTTTTTT. Protein: CASSRTGQGGEKLFF. The whole variable domain, remainder taken from reference TRBV5-8 and TRBJ1-4, is EAGVTQSPTHLIKTRGQQATLRCSPISGHTSVYWYQQALGLGLQFLLWYDEGEERNRGNFPPRFSGRQFPNYSSELNVNALELEDSALYLCASSRTGQGGEKLFFGSGTQLSVL.

The chain uses TRBV7-3 and TRBJ2-3; D possibly corresponds to TRBD1 (5 bases). The germline CDR1 and CDR2 sequences are SGHTA and FQGTGA. The length of the CDR3 is 17 residues. Trimming shortened V by 1 base and J by 4 bases, and 18 bases separated the two germline ends. The CDR3 sequence is CASSLMASGAGPDTQYF. The CDR3 nucleotides are TGTGCCAGCAGCTTAATGGCTTCTGGCGCAGGGCCAGATACGCAGTATTTT.

The chain recombines TRBV10-1 with TRBJ2-1, with D perhaps given as TRBD1 or TRBD2 (5 bases each). The germline gives CDR1 WNHNN, CDR2 SYGVQD (reference sequence). This CDR3 region has 13 residues. The V and J ends lost 6 bases and 2 bases respectively, with 8 bases between them. This chain's CDR3 is CASSGTTYNEQFF. CDR3 DNA sequence: TGCGCCAGCAGCGGGACGACCTACAATGAGCAGTTCTTC.

The chain uses TRBV29-1 and TRBJ2-5, with D unresolved. Germline loops: CDR1 SQVTM, CDR2 ANQGSEA. The CDR3 contains 10 residues. V shed 5 bases and J shed 1 base, with 2 bases lying between them. The CDR3 DNA reads as TGCAGCGTTTTCCAAGAGACCCAGTACTTC. This translates into CSVFQETQYF.

The CDR3 sequence: CSASFRGRNNAFF. DNA of the CDR3: TGCAGTGCTAGTTTCCGGGGGCGAAATAACGCTTTCTTT. The chain employs TRBV20-1 and TRBJ1-1; perhaps TRBD1 as D (6 bases). Deletions cut 3 bases from V and 11 bases from J, with 19 bases between. Germline CDR1 reads DFQATT; CDR2 reads SNEGSKA (reference sequence). The CDR3 consists of 13 residues.

In its sample, this clone was seen once. The chain is built from TRBV6-1 and TRBJ2-3, with TRBD1 identical over 9 bases. Germline V gene lookup returns CDR1 MNHNS and CDR2 SASEGT. This CDR3 is 16 amino acids long. V was clipped by 3 bases and J by 3 bases; unmatched bases: 7. The CDR3 coding sequence is TGTGCCAGCAGTGAGGGACAGGGTATCTCTACAGATACGCAGTATTTT. This codes for CASSEGQGISTDTQYF.